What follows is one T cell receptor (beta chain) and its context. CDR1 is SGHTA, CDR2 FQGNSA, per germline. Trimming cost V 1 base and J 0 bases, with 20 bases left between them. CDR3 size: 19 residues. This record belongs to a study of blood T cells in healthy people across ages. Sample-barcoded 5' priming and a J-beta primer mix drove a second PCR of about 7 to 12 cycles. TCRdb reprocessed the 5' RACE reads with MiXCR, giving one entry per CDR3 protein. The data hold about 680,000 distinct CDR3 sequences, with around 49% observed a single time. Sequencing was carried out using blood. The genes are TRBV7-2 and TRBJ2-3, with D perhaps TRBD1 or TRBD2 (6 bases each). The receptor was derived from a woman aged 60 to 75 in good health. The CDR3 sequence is CASSLVWGPGTYSTDTQYF. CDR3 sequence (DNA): TGTGCCAGCAGCTTAGTCTGGGGGCCAGGGACTTATAGCACAGATACGCAGTATTTT.